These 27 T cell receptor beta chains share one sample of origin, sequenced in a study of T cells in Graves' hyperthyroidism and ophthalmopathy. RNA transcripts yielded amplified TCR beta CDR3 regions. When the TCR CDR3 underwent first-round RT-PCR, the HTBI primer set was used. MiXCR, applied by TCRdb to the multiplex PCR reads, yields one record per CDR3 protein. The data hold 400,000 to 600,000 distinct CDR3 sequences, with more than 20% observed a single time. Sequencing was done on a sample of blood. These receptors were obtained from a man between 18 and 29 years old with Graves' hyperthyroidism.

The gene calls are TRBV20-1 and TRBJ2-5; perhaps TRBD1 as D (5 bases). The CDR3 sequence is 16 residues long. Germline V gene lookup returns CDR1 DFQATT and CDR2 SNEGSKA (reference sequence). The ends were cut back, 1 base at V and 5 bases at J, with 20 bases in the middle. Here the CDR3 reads CSARGPSQGWGETQYF. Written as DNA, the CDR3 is TGCAGTGCTAGAGGTCCCTCCCAGGGATGGGGCGAGACCCAGTACTTC.

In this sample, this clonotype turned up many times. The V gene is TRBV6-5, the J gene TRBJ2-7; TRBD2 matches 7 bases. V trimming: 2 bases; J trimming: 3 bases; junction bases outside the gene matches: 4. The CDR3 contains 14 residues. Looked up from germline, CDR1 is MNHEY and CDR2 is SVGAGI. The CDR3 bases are TGTGCCAGCAGTTACGGGGGGGTCAGCTACGAGCAGTACTTC. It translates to CASSYGGVSYEQYF.

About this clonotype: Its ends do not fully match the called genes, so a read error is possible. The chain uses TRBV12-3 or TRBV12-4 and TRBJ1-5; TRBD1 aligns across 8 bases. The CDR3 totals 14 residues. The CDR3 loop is CASSSGGAGQPHHF. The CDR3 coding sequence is TGTGCCAGCAGTTCAGGGGGCGCGGGTCAGCCCCATCATTTT.

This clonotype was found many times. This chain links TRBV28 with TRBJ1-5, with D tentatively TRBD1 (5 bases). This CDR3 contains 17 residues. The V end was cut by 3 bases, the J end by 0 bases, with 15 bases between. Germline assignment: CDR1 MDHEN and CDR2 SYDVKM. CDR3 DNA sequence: TGTGCCAGCAGTTTGGCCAGGGAAAGGGGTAGCAATCAGCCCCAGCATTTT. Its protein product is CASSLARERGSNQPQHF. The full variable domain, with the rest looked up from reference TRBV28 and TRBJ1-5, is DVKVTQSSRYLVKRTGEKVFLECVQDMDHENMFWYRQDPGLGLRLIYFSYDVKMKEKGDIPEGYSVSREKKERFSLILESASTNQTSMYLCASSLARERGSNQPQHFGDGTRLSIL.

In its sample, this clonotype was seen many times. Here the CDR3 reads CASSHLEAGELFF. The CDR3 nucleotides read TGTGCCAGCAGTCATTTGGAGGCCGGGGAGCTGTTTTTT. This rearrangement joins TRBV12-3 or TRBV12-4 to TRBJ2-2; maybe TRBD2 (5 bases). The CDR3 length is 13 residues. Trimming pared 5 bases from V and 6 bases from J, leaving 10 bases between.

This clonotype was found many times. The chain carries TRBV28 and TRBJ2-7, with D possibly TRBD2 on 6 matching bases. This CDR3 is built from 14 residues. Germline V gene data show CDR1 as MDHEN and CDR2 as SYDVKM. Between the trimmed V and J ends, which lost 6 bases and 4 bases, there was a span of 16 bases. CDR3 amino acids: CASSPTGSPYEQYF. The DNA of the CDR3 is TGTGCCAGCAGCCCCACCGGGAGTCCATACGAGCAGTACTTC.

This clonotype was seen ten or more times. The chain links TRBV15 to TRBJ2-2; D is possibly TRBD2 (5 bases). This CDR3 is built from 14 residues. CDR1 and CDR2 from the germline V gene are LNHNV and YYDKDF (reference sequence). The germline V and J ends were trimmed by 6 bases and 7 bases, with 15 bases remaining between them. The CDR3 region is CATRVDSSGGELFF. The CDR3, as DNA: TGTGCCACCAGGGTGGACTCATCCGGCGGGGAGCTGTTTTTT.

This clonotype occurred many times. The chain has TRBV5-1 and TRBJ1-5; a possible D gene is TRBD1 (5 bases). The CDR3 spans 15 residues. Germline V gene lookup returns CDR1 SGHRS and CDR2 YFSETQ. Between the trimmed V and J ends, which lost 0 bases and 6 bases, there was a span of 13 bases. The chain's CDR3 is CASSLAGTGLQPQHF. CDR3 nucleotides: TGCGCCAGCAGCTTGGCCGGAACAGGTCTTCAGCCCCAGCATTTT. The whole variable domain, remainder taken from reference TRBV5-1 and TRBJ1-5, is KAGVTQTPRYLIKTRGQQVTLSCSPISGHRSVSWYQQTPGQGLQFLFEYFSETQRNKGNFPGRFSGRQFSNSRSEMNVSTLELGDSALYLCASSLAGTGLQPQHFGDGTRLSIL.

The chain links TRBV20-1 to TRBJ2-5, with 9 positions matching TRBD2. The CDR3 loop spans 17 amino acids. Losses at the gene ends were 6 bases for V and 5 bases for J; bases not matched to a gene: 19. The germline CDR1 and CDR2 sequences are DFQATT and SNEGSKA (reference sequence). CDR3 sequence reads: CSAVGTSRLGYSETQYF. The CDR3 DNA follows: TGCAGTGCCGTGGGGACTAGCCGGCTAGGTTATTCGGAGACCCAGTACTTC.

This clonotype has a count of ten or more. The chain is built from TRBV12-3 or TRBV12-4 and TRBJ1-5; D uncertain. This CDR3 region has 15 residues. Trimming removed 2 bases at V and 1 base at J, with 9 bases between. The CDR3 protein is CASSLKGQSNQPQHF. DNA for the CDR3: TGTGCCAGCAGTTTAAAAGGGCAGAGCAATCAGCCCCAGCATTTT.

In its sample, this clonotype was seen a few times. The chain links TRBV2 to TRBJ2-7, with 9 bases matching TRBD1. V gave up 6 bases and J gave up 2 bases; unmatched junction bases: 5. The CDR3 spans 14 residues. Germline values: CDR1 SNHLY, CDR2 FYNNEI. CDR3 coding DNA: TGTGCCAGCAGCCGTGGGACAGGGCCCTACGAGCAGTACTTC. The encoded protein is CASSRGTGPYEQYF.

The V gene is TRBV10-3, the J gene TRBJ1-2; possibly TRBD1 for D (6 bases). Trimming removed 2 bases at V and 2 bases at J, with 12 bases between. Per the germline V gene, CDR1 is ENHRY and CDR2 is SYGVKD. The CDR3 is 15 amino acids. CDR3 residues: CAISEPETGNYGYTF. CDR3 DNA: TGTGCCATCAGTGAGCCCGAGACAGGAAACTATGGCTACACCTTC.

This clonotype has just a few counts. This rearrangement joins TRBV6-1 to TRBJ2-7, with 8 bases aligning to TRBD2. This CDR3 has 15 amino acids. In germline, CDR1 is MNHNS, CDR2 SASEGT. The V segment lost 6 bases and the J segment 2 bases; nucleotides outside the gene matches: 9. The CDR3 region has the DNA TGTGCCAGCAGCCACGGGGGGGGAGGAACCTACGAGCAGTACTTC. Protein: CASSHGGGGTYEQYF.

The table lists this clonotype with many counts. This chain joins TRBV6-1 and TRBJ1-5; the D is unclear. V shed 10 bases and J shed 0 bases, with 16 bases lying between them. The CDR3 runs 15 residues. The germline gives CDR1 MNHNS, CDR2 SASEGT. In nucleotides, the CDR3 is TGTGCCACCAATGAATTCTTCCATAGCAATCAGCCCCAGCATTTT. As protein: CATNEFFHSNQPQHF.

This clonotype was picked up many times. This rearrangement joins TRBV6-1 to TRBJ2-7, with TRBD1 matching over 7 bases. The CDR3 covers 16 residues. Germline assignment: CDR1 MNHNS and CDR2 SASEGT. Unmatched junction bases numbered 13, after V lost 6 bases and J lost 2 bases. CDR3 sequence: CASRETGTASTYEQYF. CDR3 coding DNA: TGTGCCAGCAGAGAAACCGGGACAGCCTCCACCTACGAGCAGTACTTC.

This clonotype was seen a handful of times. CDR3 loop: CASTPGDRYGYTF. CDR3 DNA: TGTGCCAGCACACCAGGGGATCGATATGGCTACACCTTC. The chain has TRBV6-1 and TRBJ1-2; possible D gene TRBD1, 6 bases. Germline loops: CDR1 MNHNS, CDR2 SASEGT. V shed 7 bases and J shed 5 bases, with 14 bases lying between them. The CDR3 runs to 13 residues.

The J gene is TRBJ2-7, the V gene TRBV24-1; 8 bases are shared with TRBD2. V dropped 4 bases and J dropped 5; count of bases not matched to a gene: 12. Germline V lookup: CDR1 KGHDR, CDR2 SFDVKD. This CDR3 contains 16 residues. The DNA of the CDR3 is TGTGCCACCAGTGAGAATGGAAGAGCGGGAGTTAACGAGCAGTACTTC. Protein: CATSENGRAGVNEQYF.

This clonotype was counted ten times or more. The CDR3 DNA reads as TGTGCCAGCAGCCAGGGGGCGGCGGGGCAGTACTTC. Translating it yields CASSQGAAGQYF. This chain connects TRBV11-2 to TRBJ2-7; 8 bases map to TRBD1. This CDR3 comprises 12 residues. CDR1 and CDR2 (germline): SGHAT, FQNNGV. Losses at the gene ends were 5 bases for V and 9 bases for J; bases not matched to a gene: 6.

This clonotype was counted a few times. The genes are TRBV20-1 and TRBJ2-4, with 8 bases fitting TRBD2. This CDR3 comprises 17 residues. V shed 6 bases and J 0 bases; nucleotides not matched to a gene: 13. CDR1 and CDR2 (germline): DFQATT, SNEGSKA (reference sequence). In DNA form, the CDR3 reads TGCAGTGCCTTACCGGGACTAGGCGTTGTAGCCAAAAACATTCAGTACTTC. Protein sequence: CSALPGLGVVAKNIQYF.

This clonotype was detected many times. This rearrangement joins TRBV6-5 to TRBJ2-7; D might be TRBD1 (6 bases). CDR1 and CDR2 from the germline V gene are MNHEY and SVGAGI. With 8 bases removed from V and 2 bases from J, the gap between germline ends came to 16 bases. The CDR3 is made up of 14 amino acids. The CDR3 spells CASRTGFPTYEQYF. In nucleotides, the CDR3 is TGTGCCAGCCGTACAGGGTTCCCAACCTACGAGCAGTACTTC.

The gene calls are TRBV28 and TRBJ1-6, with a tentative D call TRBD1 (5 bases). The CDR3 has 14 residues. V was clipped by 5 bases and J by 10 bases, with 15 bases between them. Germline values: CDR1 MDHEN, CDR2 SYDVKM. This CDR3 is CASSPQAGYSPLHF. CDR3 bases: TGTGCCAGCAGTCCACAGGCAGGGTACTCACCCCTCCACTTT.

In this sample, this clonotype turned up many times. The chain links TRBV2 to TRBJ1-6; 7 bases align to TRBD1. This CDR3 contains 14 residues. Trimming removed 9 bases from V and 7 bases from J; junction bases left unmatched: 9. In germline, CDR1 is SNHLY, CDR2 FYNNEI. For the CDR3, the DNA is TGTGCCAGAGGGGGCCGGGCTGCAAATTCACCCCTCCACTTT. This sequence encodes CARGGRAANSPLHF.

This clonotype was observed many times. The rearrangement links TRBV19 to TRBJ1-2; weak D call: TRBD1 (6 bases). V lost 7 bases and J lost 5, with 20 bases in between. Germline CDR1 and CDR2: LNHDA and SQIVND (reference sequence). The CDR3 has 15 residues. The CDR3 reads CASTPGHPVGYGYTF. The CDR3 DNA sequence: TGTGCCAGTACCCCGGGACACCCCGTCGGATATGGCTACACCTTC.

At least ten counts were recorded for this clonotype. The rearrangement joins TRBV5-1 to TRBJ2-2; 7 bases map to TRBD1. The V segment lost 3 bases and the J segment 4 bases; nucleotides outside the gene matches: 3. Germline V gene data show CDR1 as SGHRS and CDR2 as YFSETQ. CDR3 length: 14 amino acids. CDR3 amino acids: CASSSSGGTGELFF. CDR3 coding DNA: TGCGCCAGCAGCTCATCAGGGGGCACCGGGGAGCTGTTTTTT.

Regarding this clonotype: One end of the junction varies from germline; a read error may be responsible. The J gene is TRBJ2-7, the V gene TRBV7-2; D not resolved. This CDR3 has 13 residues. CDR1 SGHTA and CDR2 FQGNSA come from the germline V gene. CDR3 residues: CASSLFGSYDQYF. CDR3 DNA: TGTGCCAGCAGCTTATTCGGATCCTACGATCAGTACTTC.

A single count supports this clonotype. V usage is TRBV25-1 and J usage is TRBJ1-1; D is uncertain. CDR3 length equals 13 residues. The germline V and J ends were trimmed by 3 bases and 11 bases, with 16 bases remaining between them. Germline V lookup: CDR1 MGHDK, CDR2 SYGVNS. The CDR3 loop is CASSEPHKGPAFF. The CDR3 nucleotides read TGTGCCAGCAGTGAGCCCCACAAAGGGCCGGCTTTCTTT.

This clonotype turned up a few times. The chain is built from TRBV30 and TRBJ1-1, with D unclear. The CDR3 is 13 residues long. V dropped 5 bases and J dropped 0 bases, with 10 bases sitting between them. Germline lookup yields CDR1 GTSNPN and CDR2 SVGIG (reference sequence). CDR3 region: CAWEDGMNTEAFF. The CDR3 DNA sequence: TGTGCCTGGGAAGACGGAATGAACACTGAAGCTTTCTTT.